In this sample, the clone carrying this T cell receptor (beta chain) turned up a few times. Its antigen remains unidentified. The sample comes from a study of beta chain features in type 1 diabetes. On average, the one heparinised blood draw given by each donor was around 110 mL. Once sorted, every population was more than 98% pure. The authors reverse transcribed all of the isolated RNA, so sequencing captured expressed TCRB transcripts. Assay: immunoSEQ multiplex PCR; the TCRdb copy retains only in-frame clones and omits some. This table holds under 250,000 clones, 14% found once. Trimming removed 5 bases from V and 6 bases from J, with 21 bases in between. CDR3 length: 16 residues. Germline CDR1 reads SEHNR; CDR2 reads FQNEAQ (reference sequence). Broader study findings: A moderate, significant TCRB CDR3 shortening appeared in type 1 diabetes across four CD4+ subsets.

V and J are TRBV7-9 and TRBJ2-3; perhaps TRBD2 as D (7 bases). The sequence was obtained from a woman between 40 and 55 years old in good health. Source material: naive CD4+ T cells from blood. Here the CDR3 DNA reads TGTGCCAGCAGCGGCGGACTAGGGGGGAAGGTGGATACGCAGTATTTT. It is translated as CASSGGLGGKVDTQYF.